This T cell receptor beta chain appears in the sequencing data of a study of shared clonotypes between healthy human individuals. Template for every sorted-subset replicate PCR totaled 150 to 250 ng DNA, 25,000 to 35,000 T cell genomes. Sequencing used immunoSEQ multiplex PCR; TCRdb keeps in-frame clones, though not all of them. The repertoire includes around 1.9 million clones, over 85% of them detected once, and roughly 1.7% sits in the top ten. On this clone: No antigen is known for it.

Study findings and constraints: Sharing across four donors was seen in 4.5% to 6.5% of naive CD4 clonotypes.

Naive CD8 cells lacked CD45RO and underwent positive selection for CCR7, leaving out terminally differentiated effector memory CD45RA+ cells. The source material was naive CD8+ T cells from PBMCs. The sequence was obtained from a man aged 18-30 years in good health. Some clones in this sample may be carry-over from other donors' samples.

The CDR3 protein is CASSLYSSTDTQYF. The CDR3 DNA follows: TGTGCCAGCAGCTTATACTCAAGCACAGATACGCAGTATTTT. The genes are TRBV5-4 and TRBJ2-3, with D hard to call. The CDR3 consists of 14 residues. The V gene lost 2 bases and the J gene lost 0 bases, with 7 bases spanning the gap. From germline, CDR1 is SGHNT and CDR2 YYREEE (reference sequence).